Below, 27 T cell receptor beta chains from the same sample are listed, as sequenced in a study of T cell repertoires in cytomegalovirus infection. TCRdb independently ran MiXCR on the reads; one entry per CDR3 protein. Of approximately 990,000 distinct CDR3 sequences listed, 31% are singletons. These receptors have no identified antigens. The specimen comprised cultured CD8+ T cells from PBMCs, sampled from culture after CMV antigen stimulation. Every receptor here comes from a human donor in good health (CMV status not recorded). Some clones in this sample may be carry-over from other donors' samples.

This rearrangement joins TRBV7-9 to TRBJ1-2; no firm D call. This CDR3 has 14 amino acids. Germline-derived CDR1 and CDR2 are SEHNR and FQNEAQ (reference sequence). The V and J ends lost 1 base and 5 bases respectively, with 11 bases between them. This chain's CDR3 is CASSLVGTVYGYTF. The DNA of the CDR3 is TGTGCCAGCAGCTTAGTTGGAACAGTTTATGGCTACACCTTC.

The rearrangement joins TRBV13 to TRBJ2-3; D ambiguous. CDR1 PRHDT and CDR2 FYEKMQ come from the germline V gene (reference sequence). Trimming stripped 7 bases from V and 6 bases from J, with 8 bases between. This CDR3 contains 11 residues. CDR3 sequence (DNA): TGTGCCAGCACTCTTGTGGATACGCAGTATTTT. It codes for CASTLVDTQYF.

This clonotype turned up a few times. The V call is TRBV6-8, the J call TRBJ1-1; no reliable D call. The V gene's germline CDR1 is MNHGY and CDR2 SAAAGT. V was cut by 6 bases and J by 1 base, with 12 bases left in between. The CDR3 is 14 amino acids. For the CDR3, the DNA is TGTGCCAGCAGGCCGAACGACGGGAACACTGAAGCTTTCTTT. This encodes CASRPNDGNTEAFF.

The chain carries TRBV6-5 and TRBJ1-2; no clear D. Trimming removed 0 bases at V and 8 bases at J, with 7 bases between. The CDR3 contains 12 residues. Germline V gene sequence: CDR1 MNHEY, CDR2 SVGAGI. DNA of the CDR3: TGTGCCAGCAGTTACTCGGCGGACGGCTACACCTTC. It codes for CASSYSADGYTF.

This clonotype occurred many times. At one of its ends the junction is not consistent with the germline gene, which may arise from a read error. This chain joins TRBV4-3 and TRBJ2-6, with no clear D. Germline CDR1 reads LGHNA; CDR2 reads YSLEER. This CDR3 has 14 residues. CDR3 loop: CASSPDSGANVLTF. CDR3 sequence (DNA): TGTGCCAGCAGTCCCGATTCTGGGGCCAACGTCCTGACTTTC.

This clonotype is a singleton in its sample. The chain uses TRBV12-3 or TRBV12-4 and TRBJ1-2; the match to TRBD1 covers 7 bases. This CDR3 spans 16 amino acids. V was pared by 7 bases and J by 1 base, with 12 bases of the junction left unmatched. The CDR3 nucleotides read TGTGCCAGCACCCTCCAGGGGGGTATAGATAACTATGGCTACACCTTC. It yields the protein CASTLQGGIDNYGYTF.

This clonotype was observed a few times. The chain links TRBV10-3 to TRBJ1-1; D is ambiguous. CDR3 size: 12 residues. The germline V gene has CDR1 ENHRY and CDR2 SYGVKD. Deletions cut 4 bases from V and 11 bases from J, with 14 bases between. As DNA, the CDR3 is TGTGCCATCAGTGGTGAGGGAGTATGGGCTTTCTTT. Its protein product is CAISGEGVWAFF.

This sequence joins TRBV27 and TRBJ2-7; D possibly corresponds to TRBD1 (6 bases). The germline V gene encodes CDR1 MNHEY and CDR2 SMNVEV (reference sequence). The CDR3 length is 14 residues. Deletions cut 5 bases from V and 7 bases from J, with 18 bases between. The CDR3 DNA is TGTGCCAGCAGTACCCCAGGGGCGCTGGGGGAGCAGTACTTC. It translates to CASSTPGALGEQYF.

The J gene is TRBJ1-5, the V gene TRBV27; D might be TRBD1 (5 bases). Trimming took 4 bases from V and 4 from J, leaving 17 bases between them. Germline CDR1 and CDR2: MNHEY and SMNVEV (reference sequence). The CDR3 has 16 residues. The CDR3 nucleotides are TGTGCCAGCAGTTCCCACGGGGAGGGGCAGAATCAGCCCCAGCATTTT. Translation: CASSSHGEGQNQPQHF.

The chain carries TRBV5-4 and TRBJ1-2; D remains ambiguous. CDR1 and CDR2 (germline): SGHNT, YYREEE (reference sequence). The V and J ends lost 0 bases and 1 base respectively, with 7 bases between them. CDR3 size: 14 residues. CDR3 nucleotide sequence: TGTGCCAGCAGCTTGGTTGGGAATAACTATGGCTACACCTTC. Translation gives CASSLVGNNYGYTF. The variable domain in full, completed from reference TRBV5-4 and TRBJ1-2, reads ETGVTQSPTHLIKTRGQQVTLRCSSQSGHNTVSWYQQALGQGPQFIFQYYREEENGRGNFPPRFSGLQFPNYSSELNVNALELDDSALYLCASSLVGNNYGYTFGSGTRLTVV.

V is TRBV7-6 and J is TRBJ1-2, with 10 bases matching TRBD1. The germline gives CDR1 SGHVS, CDR2 FNYEAQ. The trim removed 4 bases at V and 5 bases at J, leaving 4 bases unmatched. The CDR3 sequence is 14 residues long. CDR3 amino acids: CASSSRDRGYGYTF. In nucleotides, the CDR3 is TGTGCCAGCAGCTCCCGGGACAGGGGATATGGCTACACCTTC.

Many counts were recorded for this clonotype. The chain has TRBV7-2 and TRBJ2-1; possible D gene TRBD1, 6 bases. Looked up from germline, CDR1 is SGHTA and CDR2 is FQGNSA. Between the trimmed V and J ends, which lost 0 bases and 7 bases, there was a span of 16 bases. This CDR3 is built from 16 residues. This chain's CDR3 is CASSLAGFLQGNEQFF. Here the CDR3 DNA reads TGTGCCAGCAGCTTAGCGGGATTCCTACAGGGTAATGAGCAGTTCTTC.

The chain carries TRBV6-1 and TRBJ2-1; TRBD2 agrees at 8 bases. The CDR3 sequence is 17 residues long. Looked up from germline, CDR1 is MNHNS and CDR2 is SASEGT. Trimming cost V 5 bases and J 4 bases; bases outside gene matches: 13. CDR3 nucleotide sequence: TGTGCCAGCAGTTACGCCTGGGGGGCGGGGGGTTACAATGAGCAGTTCTTC. Translating gives CASSYAWGAGGYNEQFF.

About this clonotype: This may be a read error, as it is one base from a much larger clone. The gene calls are TRBV7-2 and TRBJ1-2; perhaps TRBD1 as D (6 bases). The CDR3 loop spans 17 amino acids. Germline loops: CDR1 SGHTA, CDR2 FQGNSA. V lost 0 bases and J 2 bases, leaving 16 bases between the germline ends. In DNA, the CDR3 is TGTGCCAGCAGCTTAGCGGGGGAGGGGGAAGGAAACTATGGCTACACCTTC. Amino acid sequence: CASSLAGEGEGNYGYTF. Looking up the rest from reference TRBV7-2 and TRBJ1-2 gives the full variable domain: GAGVSQSPSNKVTEKGKDVELRCDPISGHTALYWYRQSLGQGLEFLIYFQGNSAPDKSGLPSDRFSAERTGGSVSTLTIQRTQQEDSAVYLCASSLAGEGEGNYGYTFGSGTRLTVV.

The chain combines TRBV6-2 or TRBV6-3 with TRBJ1-5, with D tentatively TRBD1 (5 bases). The CDR3 is made up of 15 amino acids. The V end lost 0 bases, the J end lost 4 bases, and 10 bases lay between the germline ends. Germline values: CDR1 MNHEY, CDR2 SVGEGT. The CDR3 nucleotides are TGTGCCAGCAGTTACTCCTTGACAGCAAATCAGCCCCAGCATTTT. This gives the protein CASSYSLTANQPQHF.

The chain links TRBV14 to TRBJ1-5; D remains unclear. The CDR3 loop spans 13 amino acids. V lost 0 bases, J lost 7 bases, and 7 bases lay in between. Germline V gene sequence: CDR1 SGHDN, CDR2 FVKESK. The CDR3: CASSQDPRQPQHF. The CDR3 coding sequence is TGTGCCAGCAGCCAAGATCCTCGGCAGCCCCAGCATTTT. The full variable domain, in which reference TRBV14 and TRBJ1-5 provide the parts outside the CDR3, is EAGVTQFPSHSVIEKGQTVTLRCDPISGHDNLYWYRRVMGKEIKFLLHFVKESKQDESGMPNNRFLAERTGGTYSTLKVQPAELEDSGVYFCASSQDPRQPQHFGDGTRLSIL.

The table lists this clonotype with a few counts. The CDR3 nucleotides read TGCGCCAGCAGCCAGGAAGAGGGGGATGGCGATGAGCAGTTCTTC. This gives the protein CASSQEEGDGDEQFF. The V and J genes are TRBV4-1 and TRBJ2-1; D possibly corresponds to TRBD1 (6 bases). This CDR3 is 15 amino acids long. Germline V gives CDR1 MGHRA, CDR2 YSYEKL. V shed 3 bases and J shed 8 bases, with 17 bases lying between them.

This chain joins TRBV19 and TRBJ2-1; the D is unclear. This CDR3 has 12 residues. The germline CDR1 and CDR2 sequences are LNHDA and SQIVND (reference sequence). V was shortened by 6 bases and J by 10 bases, with 13 bases between the two germline ends. The CDR3 DNA is TGTGCCAGTAGCCCGATAGGCGACGAGCAGTTCTTC. It is translated as CASSPIGDEQFF.

Remarks on this clonotype: A read error may explain this, as a much larger clone is one base away. The chain links TRBV27 to TRBJ2-3; D assignment may be TRBD1 or TRBD2 (5 bases each). Germline CDR1 MNHEY, CDR2 SMNVEV (reference sequence). This CDR3 contains 13 residues. The CDR3 sequence: CANSFGGADTQYF. The DNA of the CDR3 is TGTGCCAACAGTTTTGGGGGAGCAGATACGCAGTATTTT.

This clonotype was recorded many times. The chain is built from TRBV7-2 and TRBJ2-3, with D tentatively TRBD1 (6 bases). This CDR3 contains 17 residues. V was trimmed by 0 bases and J by 5 bases, leaving 18 bases between them. Germline V gene data show CDR1 as SGHTA and CDR2 as FQGNSA. CDR3 protein: CASSLAAQGGPLDTQYF. The CDR3 region has the DNA TGTGCCAGCAGCTTAGCCGCACAGGGTGGACCCCTAGATACGCAGTATTTT. Together with reference TRBV7-2 and TRBJ2-3, the CDR3 gives the full variable domain: GAGVSQSPSNKVTEKGKDVELRCDPISGHTALYWYRQSLGQGLEFLIYFQGNSAPDKSGLPSDRFSAERTGGSVSTLTIQRTQQEDSAVYLCASSLAAQGGPLDTQYFGPGTRLTVL.

V usage is TRBV3-1 and J usage is TRBJ2-7, with no clear D. Germline V gene sequence: CDR1 LGHDT, CDR2 YNNKEL (reference sequence). This CDR3 region has 14 residues. V shed 5 bases and J shed 3 bases, with 14 bases lying between them. As DNA, the CDR3 is TGTGCCAGCAGCGAAAACTTGGGCGGCTACGAGCAGTACGTC. Amino acid sequence: CASSENLGGYEQYV.

The chain combines TRBV7-6 with TRBJ2-1; 9 nucleotides agree with TRBD1. The ends lost 6 bases at V and 11 bases at J; junction bases unmatched: 11. The CDR3 consists of 14 residues. The germline V gene has CDR1 SGHVS and CDR2 FNYEAQ. The CDR3, as DNA: TGTGCCAGCAGACCCCCGGGACAGGGAAATAAGCAGTTCTTC. It yields the protein CASRPPGQGNKQFF.

This clonotype was counted a few times. The genes are TRBV2 and TRBJ2-6; possible D gene TRBD2, 6 bases. Trimming removed 11 bases from V and 0 bases from J, with 17 bases in between. Germline values: CDR1 SNHLY, CDR2 FYNNEI. The CDR3 is 16 amino acids. The DNA for the CDR3 is TGTGCCCCCAGGGCCGCGGGGATCTCTGGGGCCAACGTCCTGACTTTC. It encodes CAPRAAGISGANVLTF. The complete variable domain, with remaining parts taken from reference TRBV2 and TRBJ2-6, reads EPEVTQTPSHQVTQMGQEVILRCVPISNHLYFYWYRQILGQKVEFLVSFYNNEISEKSEIFDDQFSVERPDGSNFTLKIRSTKLEDSAMYFCAPRAAGISGANVLTFGAGSRLTVL.

The chain is built from TRBV27 and TRBJ1-1, with 7 bases aligning to TRBD1. The germline V gene has CDR1 MNHEY and CDR2 SMNVEV (reference sequence). CDR3 size: 14 residues. V dropped 4 bases and J dropped 3; count of bases not matched to a gene: 5. In nucleotides, the CDR3 is TGTGCCAGCAGTTCAGGACAGGCGTACACTGAAGCTTTCTTT. Residues: CASSSGQAYTEAFF.

This chain links TRBV25-1 with TRBJ1-6; the D gene is possibly TRBD1 (6 bases). V gave up 3 bases and J gave up 9 bases, with 15 bases separating them. CDR1 and CDR2 (germline): MGHDK, SYGVNS. The CDR3 has 15 residues. The DNA for the CDR3 is TGTGCCAGCAGTGATCCCGCCAGGGGCAGTTCACCCCTCCACTTT. Protein: CASSDPARGSSPLHF.

This chain connects TRBV4-1 to TRBJ1-2; D is unresolved. The germline V gene encodes CDR1 MGHRA and CDR2 YSYEKL. Trimming left V 0 bases short and J 7 bases short, with 6 bases between. CDR3 length: 12 amino acids. The CDR3 DNA reads TGCGCCAGCAGCCAAGATATCACTGGCTACACCTTC. It codes for CASSQDITGYTF.

This chain links TRBV6-2 or TRBV6-3 with TRBJ1-1; D perhaps matches TRBD1 (6 bases). Germline-derived CDR1 and CDR2 are MNHEY and SVGEGT. Trimming shortened V by 2 bases and J by 1 base, and 11 bases separated the two germline ends. This CDR3 spans 15 amino acids. The CDR3 DNA reads TGTGCCAGCAGTTACACGACAGGTTCGAACACTGAAGCTTTCTTT. This encodes CASSYTTGSNTEAFF.